The clone carrying this TCR beta chain was counted many times. No antigen is known for it. V was trimmed by 3 bases and J by 4 bases, leaving 12 bases between them. CDR1 is DFQATT and CDR2 is SNEGSKA in the germline V gene (reference sequence). The CDR3 is made up of 13 amino acids. These data are taken from a study of T cells in Graves' hyperthyroidism and ophthalmopathy. Amplification yielded TCR beta CDR3 regions, with RNA transcripts as the source. Carried out on the TCR CDR3, a first-round RT-PCR used the HTBI primer set. TCRdb recomputed calls from the multiplex PCR reads with MiXCR, one row per CDR3 protein. The table records 200,000 to 250,000 distinct CDR3 sequences, roughly 15% of them present only once. Thyroid ultrasound, orbital computed tomography, clinical symptoms, and serum thyroxine and TRAb underpinned diagnoses. PBMCs were collected from a roughly 10 ml volume of fresh peripheral blood.

Regarding the study as a whole: Stable hyperthyroidism was separated from ophthalmopathy by a model based on 13 V-J features.

The sample was blood. The chain employs TRBV20-1 and TRBJ1-1; D is ambiguous. This clonotype was sampled from a man in his fifties or sixties with Graves' hyperthyroidism. CDR3 bases: TGCAGTGCTAGTGGTGGCGGATCCACTGAAGCTTTCTTT. Its protein is CSASGGGSTEAFF.